This T cell receptor (beta chain) was obtained from a study of vaccination and CD4 T cells after COVID-19. In the study overall: Overlapping peptides of the spike proteins of SARS-CoV-2, HCoV-NL63, HCoV-OC43 and HCoV-229E were used for cell stimulation.

Concerning this clonotype: The antigen remains undetermined.

The Oncomine TCR Beta short-read assay sequenced DNA from cultured CD4+ T cells. TCRdb processed the PCR reads anew with MiXCR; each CDR3 protein has one entry. Of roughly 3,600 distinct CDR3 sequences in the sample, more than 13% were seen once. The CDR3 sequence is 13 residues long. V was pared by 2 bases and J by 6 bases, with 10 bases between. In germline, CDR1 is GTSNPN, CDR2 SVGIG (reference sequence). General study points: Relatively few convalescent patients were studied, without early post-infection timepoints.

Treatment given: roughly 10-day PBMC culture with coronavirus spike peptide pools or control peptides (ViraFEST assay). Cell culture was performed with some 2 million PBMCs per well in the presence of approximately 9.4 IU/ml IL-2 and roughly 10 ug/ml peptide pools. The chain employs TRBV30 and TRBJ2-2, with D perhaps TRBD1 or TRBD2 (6 bases each). The receptor comes from a human donor who had recovered from COVID-19. Input material: CD4+ T cells from blood, cultured in vitro. The chain's CDR3 is CAWSPGGPGELFF. The CDR3, as DNA: TGTGCCTGGAGTCCCGGGGGCCCCGGGGAGCTGTTTTTT.